This T cell receptor (beta chain) was observed in a study of regulatory and conventional T cells in RAG deficiency. Blood CD4+ CD25-low CD127-high conventional T cells supplied the genomic DNA template. General study results and limits: Patient subsets had shorter CDR3s; Omenn Treg-Tconv overlap exceeded 85%.

This CDR3 spans 16 amino acids. V was pared by 2 bases and J by 5 bases, with 9 bases of the junction left unmatched. Germline CDR1 and CDR2: SGHNT and YYREEE (reference sequence). Profiled with immunoSEQ multiplex PCR; TCRdb holds only in-frame clones, not every one. The sample contains 20,000 to 25,000 clones, 95% to 96% of which appear only once. Of note for this clone: No antigen is known for it.

These data were also filed under a second study, of regulatory T cells. That publication notes: Primers: 52 TRBV forward and 13 TRBJ reverse.

Source material: CD25- CD4+ T cells sorted from blood. The source is a human donor in good health. V and J are TRBV5-4 and TRBJ2-5, with 10 bases fitting TRBD1. The CDR3 loop is CASSLKGQGVRETQYF. The CDR3 region has the DNA TGTGCCAGCAGCTTAAAAGGACAGGGGGTTCGGGAGACCCAGTACTTC.